This record concerns one T cell receptor (beta chain) sequence. The target antigen is unknown. Trimming pared 2 bases from V and 0 bases from J, leaving 7 bases between. CDR1 is SEHNR and CDR2 is FQNEAQ in the germline V gene (reference sequence). The length of the CDR3 is 14 residues. Here immunoSEQ multiplex PCR was the method, and the copy in TCRdb shows in-frame clones only, minus some. This sample has under 7,000 clones; about 90% occur once, and the top ten carry about 49%. This sample was taken from a study of regulatory and conventional T cells in RAG deficiency. The study's findings and limits: Compared with controls, unique Treg TCR beta sequences dropped about 110-fold in Omenn syndrome and CID/AS. Shorter CDR3s in all patient subsets; >80% Treg-Tconv overlap in Omenn. Control T-cell subsets had markedly higher Shannon entropy and lower Simpson indices than RAG-deficient patients.

This TCR derives from a human donor with RAG deficiency presenting as severe combined immunodeficiency. Sample: CD8+ T cells sorted from blood. This chain joins TRBV7-9 and TRBJ2-5; D remains unclear. The CDR3 loop reads CASSLPAYQETQYF. The CDR3 DNA reads as TGTGCCAGCAGCTTACCGGCTTACCAAGAGACCCAGTACTTC.